This TCR beta chain was sequenced during a study of CD8 T cells in Susac syndrome. Overall study: Clinically active disease was present in over five of the sequenced Susac syndrome patients. Eight of these patients were in remission.

Per germline, CDR1 MGHDK and CDR2 SYGVNS. Deletions cut 6 bases from V and 7 bases from J, with 31 bases between. CDR3 size: 19 residues. Patients with Susac syndrome met diagnostic criteria defined recently for definite or probable disease. The authors reverse transcribed roughly 0.5 to 1 ug RNA with random hexamers. Across 54 Vbeta and 13 Jbeta, immunoSEQ multiplex PCR amplified TCR beta CDR3. TCRdb reprocessed the immunoSEQ multiplex PCR reads via MiXCR and lists one record per CDR3 protein. In the table there are some 250,000 distinct CDR3 sequences, almost 97% of which are singletons. The sample was CD4+ T cells from PBMCs. This chain uses TRBV25-1 with TRBJ2-4; tentative D call: TRBD1 (6 bases). This clonotype was obtained from a human donor with Susac syndrome. CDR3 protein: CASREPDILTGTRANIQYF. CDR3 coding DNA: TGTGCCAGCAGAGAACCCGACATACTAACAGGGACGAGAGCGAACATTCAGTACTTC.